One sample yielded the 32 T cell receptor beta chains listed below, sequenced in a study of T cells in Graves' hyperthyroidism and ophthalmopathy. The TCR beta CDR3 regions underwent amplification using RNA transcripts as the source. First-round RT-PCR targeting the TCR CDR3 was performed with the HTBI primer set. TCRdb fed the multiplex PCR reads into MiXCR, producing one record per CDR3 protein. The data contain roughly 740,000 distinct CDR3 sequences, roughly 17% of them singletons. The sample taken for sequencing was blood. The receptors here all came from a man between 18 and 35 years old with Graves' hyperthyroidism.

To note about this clonotype: A read error may account for a junction end that differs from germline. The gene calls are TRBV5-1 and TRBJ2-5; the D gene could be TRBD1 or TRBD2 (5 bases each). Germline CDR1 reads SGHRS; CDR2 reads YFSETQ. The CDR3 has 14 residues. CDR3 loop: CASSLVSQEVPQYF. The CDR3 nucleotides are TGTGCCAGCAGCTTAGTCTCACAGGAGGTTCCCCAGTACTTC.

This clonotype has just a few counts. The chain recombines TRBV10-3 with TRBJ2-7; TRBD2 aligns across 8 bases. CDR1 is ENHRY, CDR2 SYGVKD, per germline. The CDR3 consists of 14 residues. Trimming took 4 bases from V and 3 from J; bases not matched to a gene: 5. CDR3 amino acids: CAISGPGLVYEQYF. The CDR3 region has the DNA TGTGCCATCAGTGGGCCGGGACTAGTCTACGAGCAGTACTTC.

There are a few counts of this clonotype. The chain couples TRBV6-2 or TRBV6-3 to TRBJ2-1; D is undetermined. There are 15 residues in the CDR3. Germline V gives CDR1 MNHEY, CDR2 SVGEGT. Deletions cut 2 bases from V and 0 bases from J, with 8 bases between. The CDR3: CASSYRSVSYNEQFF. The CDR3 nucleotides are TGTGCCAGCAGTTACAGGTCAGTCTCCTACAATGAGCAGTTCTTC.

This clonotype turned up a few times. The chain carries TRBV3-1 and TRBJ2-1, with 10 bases identical to TRBD2. V shed 6 bases, J shed 16 bases, and the junction held 9 bases outside the gene matches. This CDR3 has 12 residues. Per the germline V gene, CDR1 is LGHDT and CDR2 is YNNKEL (reference sequence). In nucleotides, the CDR3 is TGTGCCAGCAGTCGGACTAGCGGCCGTTTCTTCTTC. Translating gives CASSRTSGRFFF.

This clonotype was recorded at least ten times. V and J are TRBV30 and TRBJ1-1; possible D gene TRBD1, 5 bases. This CDR3 contains 13 residues. The ends were cut back, 1 base at V and 3 bases at J, with 9 bases in the middle. Per germline, CDR1 GTSNPN and CDR2 SVGIG (reference sequence). CDR3 nucleotide sequence: TGTGCCTGGAGTGCTAGGGGAGACACTGAAGCTTTCTTT. It specifies CAWSARGDTEAFF.

This clonotype was seen only a few times. The chain is built from TRBV28 and TRBJ1-6; no firm D call. CDR3 length equals 17 residues. V lost 5 bases and J 3 bases, leaving 17 bases between the germline ends. From germline, CDR1 is MDHEN and CDR2 SYDVKM. CDR3 in DNA: TGTGCCAGCAGTCCCCTCCGGATTGGGGTCTATAATTCACCCCTCCACTTT. It translates to CASSPLRIGVYNSPLHF. Variable domain in full (rest from reference TRBV28 and TRBJ1-6): DVKVTQSSRYLVKRTGEKVFLECVQDMDHENMFWYRQDPGLGLRLIYFSYDVKMKEKGDIPEGYSVSREKKERFSLILESASTNQTSMYLCASSPLRIGVYNSPLHFGNGTRLTVT.

This clonotype was detected many times. The chain employs TRBV11-3 and TRBJ2-1; a possible D gene is TRBD1 (5 bases). The CDR3 runs to 14 residues. Germline V gene sequence: CDR1 SGHNT, CDR2 YENEEA. With 5 bases removed from V and 5 bases from J, the gap between germline ends came to 13 bases. CDR3 loop: CASSPMGQNNEQFF. In nucleotides, the CDR3 is TGTGCCAGCAGCCCTATGGGGCAGAACAATGAGCAGTTCTTC.

There are many counts of this clonotype. The chain is built from TRBV28 and TRBJ1-5; D ambiguous. This CDR3 comprises 14 residues. The germline V and J ends were trimmed by 2 bases and 4 bases, with 9 bases remaining between them. Germline lookup yields CDR1 MDHEN and CDR2 SYDVKM. CDR3 in amino acids: CASSLPRRNQPQHF. Here the CDR3 DNA reads TGTGCCAGCAGTTTACCCAGAAGGAATCAGCCCCAGCATTTT.

This clonotype was counted many times. The chain employs TRBV24-1 and TRBJ2-3; 7 bases align to TRBD1. Trimming removed 3 bases from V and 1 base from J; junction bases left unmatched: 3. CDR3 length equals 15 residues. CDR1 and CDR2 from the germline V gene are KGHDR and SFDVKD. The CDR3 DNA follows: TGTGCCACCAGTGATGCCGGACAGGGCACAGATACGCAGTATTTT. Residues: CATSDAGQGTDTQYF.

V and J are TRBV19 and TRBJ2-7; 9 positions match TRBD1. The CDR3 has 15 amino acids. The V segment lost 5 bases and the J segment 3 bases; nucleotides outside the gene matches: 8. Looked up from germline, CDR1 is LNHDA and CDR2 is SQIVND (reference sequence). This chain's CDR3 is CASSLGTGIGYEQYF. The CDR3 DNA reads as TGTGCCAGTAGTCTTGGGACAGGGATAGGCTACGAGCAGTACTTC.

The chain links TRBV6-4 to TRBJ1-2; D unresolved. In germline, CDR1 is MRHNA, CDR2 SNTAGT. The CDR3 loop spans 13 amino acids. The V gene lost 5 bases and the J gene lost 4 bases, with 11 bases spanning the gap. The CDR3 sequence: CASSYGVAYGYTF. The CDR3 DNA is TGTGCCAGCAGTTACGGGGTGGCCTATGGCTACACCTTC.

This clonotype showed up many times. Here the CDR3 DNA reads TGCAGTGCTAGTCTAGCGGGAGAGGGCCAAGAGACCCAGTACTTC. Its translation: CSASLAGEGQETQYF. The rearrangement links TRBV20-1 to TRBJ2-5; the match to TRBD2 covers 10 bases. This CDR3 is built from 15 residues. Trimming removed 3 bases from V and 1 base from J; junction bases left unmatched: 5. Germline CDR1 DFQATT, CDR2 SNEGSKA (reference sequence).

This sequence joins TRBV6-2 or TRBV6-3 and TRBJ1-6, with 9 bases that match TRBD1. The J segment lost 6 bases and the V segment lost 8 bases, leaving 8 bases of the junction unmatched. Germline V gives CDR1 MNHEY, CDR2 SVGEGT. The CDR3 consists of 15 residues. This CDR3 is CASSETGGINSPLHF. The CDR3 DNA reads as TGTGCCAGCTCCGAGACAGGGGGTATTAATTCACCCCTCCACTTT.

This clonotype was detected only a few times. The V gene is TRBV7-9, the J gene TRBJ2-7, with no clear D. The CDR3 covers 13 residues. Germline CDR1 reads SEHNR; CDR2 reads FQNEAQ (reference sequence). V lost 2 bases to trimming and J lost 6 bases, with 11 bases between them. The CDR3 sequence is CASSLIPDPEQYF. In nucleotides, the CDR3 is TGTGCCAGCAGCTTAATCCCGGATCCCGAGCAGTACTTC.

The J gene is TRBJ2-3, the V gene TRBV12-3 or TRBV12-4, with 12 bases identical to TRBD2. The trim removed 6 bases at V and 4 bases at J, leaving 5 bases unmatched. The CDR3 totals 15 residues. This chain's CDR3 is CASSRRLAGADTQYF. In DNA, the CDR3 is TGTGCCAGCAGCCGCCGACTAGCGGGAGCAGATACGCAGTATTTT.

V usage is TRBV7-3 and J usage is TRBJ2-1; tentative D call: TRBD2 (6 bases). Germline V gene lookup returns CDR1 SGHTA and CDR2 FQGTGA. CDR3 length equals 13 residues. The ends were cut back, 1 base at V and 9 bases at J, with 10 bases in the middle. The CDR3 here is CASSLSLASEQFF. For the CDR3, the DNA is TGTGCCAGCAGCTTAAGCCTAGCGAGTGAGCAGTTCTTC.

The chain combines TRBV19 with TRBJ1-2, with D possibly being TRBD1 (5 bases). CDR3 length: 13 amino acids. V was pared by 2 bases and J by 4 bases, with 8 bases between. The germline V gene has CDR1 LNHDA and CDR2 SQIVND (reference sequence). The CDR3 DNA follows: TGTGCCAGTAGTATACAGGGCGGCTATGGCTACACCTTC. Translated: CASSIQGGYGYTF. The full variable domain, its missing parts supplied by reference TRBV19 and TRBJ1-2, is DGGITQSPKYLFRKEGQNVTLSCEQNLNHDAMYWYRQDPGQGLRLIYYSQIVNDFQKGDIAEGYSVSREKKESFPLTVTSAQKNPTAFYLCASSIQGGYGYTFGSGTRLTVV.

This clonotype was recorded once. A much larger clone lies one base from this, so it may be a read error. The chain combines TRBV20-1 with TRBJ2-3; D gene uncertain. The CDR3 has 16 residues. Germline V gene lookup returns CDR1 DFQATT and CDR2 SNEGSKA (reference sequence). V was pared by 0 bases and J by 2 bases, with 15 bases between. The CDR3 DNA reads as TGCAGTGCTAGAGATCAGGACCCTAATCCCACAGATACGCAGTATTTT. This translates into CSARDQDPNPTDTQYF.

The chain carries TRBV28 and TRBJ1-2; D unresolved. The CDR3 runs 15 residues. V was pared by 5 bases and J by 3 bases, with 16 bases between. Germline V lookup: CDR1 MDHEN, CDR2 SYDVKM. CDR3 sequence reads: CASSPVRLAYYGYTF. In DNA, the CDR3 is TGTGCCAGCAGTCCTGTCAGGTTGGCCTACTATGGCTACACCTTC.

V usage is TRBV28 and J usage is TRBJ1-5; the D gene is possibly TRBD1 (6 bases). The CDR3 has 17 amino acids. Deletions cut 2 bases from V and 3 bases from J, with 17 bases between. In germline, CDR1 is MDHEN, CDR2 SYDVKM. In DNA, the CDR3 is TGTGCCAGCAGTTTACGACAGGTCCATCCTTTCAATCAGCCCCAGCATTTT. It codes for CASSLRQVHPFNQPQHF.

The rearrangement uses TRBV7-2 and TRBJ2-5; D unresolved. V was cut by 2 bases and J by 7 bases, with 5 bases left in between. This CDR3 region has 11 residues. Germline CDR1 and CDR2: SGHTA and FQGNSA. In nucleotides, the CDR3 is TGTGCCAGCAGCTTAACGGGGACCCAGTACTTC. It specifies CASSLTGTQYF.

This clonotype was picked up many times. The V and J genes are TRBV11-2 and TRBJ2-2; D not certain. This CDR3 contains 13 residues. Germline values: CDR1 SGHAT, CDR2 FQNNGV. The ends were cut back, 4 bases at V and 0 bases at J, with 3 bases in the middle. The CDR3 region has the DNA TGTGCCAGCAGCTCCACGAACACCGGGGAGCTGTTTTTT. Its protein is CASSSTNTGELFF.

This clonotype was counted many times. This sequence joins TRBV30 and TRBJ2-5; no reliable D call. V was pared by 1 base and J by 4 bases, with 4 bases between. This CDR3 is built from 11 residues. Germline CDR1 is GTSNPN and CDR2 is SVGIG (reference sequence). Here the CDR3 reads CAWSEGETQYF. For the CDR3, the DNA is TGTGCCTGGAGTGAGGGAGAGACCCAGTACTTC.

This sequence joins TRBV9 and TRBJ2-7; 9 bases are shared with TRBD1. There are 15 residues in the CDR3. Germline V lookup: CDR1 SGDLS, CDR2 YYNGEE. V was clipped by 4 bases and J by 1 base; unmatched bases: 6. The CDR3, as DNA: TGTGCCAGCAGCATCGCCGGGACAGGGTCCTACGAGCAGTACTTC. Translated, it gives CASSIAGTGSYEQYF.

The V and J genes are TRBV27 and TRBJ2-1; 8 nucleotides align to TRBD1. CDR1 and CDR2 (germline): MNHEY, SMNVEV (reference sequence). This CDR3 spans 14 amino acids. V lost 7 bases and J lost 7; bases outside the gene matches: 9. CDR3 sequence (DNA): TGTGCCAGCACCCAAGGCAGGGGGCAGAATGAGCAGTTCTTC. Translating gives CASTQGRGQNEQFF.

This clonotype was picked up many times. V and J are TRBV20-1 and TRBJ2-5, with 8 bases lining up with TRBD1. V shed 0 bases, J shed 2 bases, and the junction held 5 bases outside the gene matches. In germline, CDR1 is DFQATT, CDR2 SNEGSKA (reference sequence). CDR3 length: 15 residues. Here the CDR3 DNA reads TGCAGTGCTAGAGATGGGACAGGTGATCAAGAGACCCAGTACTTC. Translating it yields CSARDGTGDQETQYF.

In its sample, this clonotype was seen many times. This chain links TRBV7-9 with TRBJ2-1, with TRBD1 matching over 9 bases. The CDR3 extends over 17 amino acids. CDR1 is SEHNR, CDR2 FQNEAQ, per germline (reference sequence). With V trimmed by 5 bases and J by 5 bases, 13 bases remained unmatched. The CDR3 DNA follows: TGTGCCAGCAGCAACCACAGGGACAGGGTGGGCGACAATGAGCAGTTCTTC. It yields the protein CASSNHRDRVGDNEQFF.

This clonotype has at least ten counts. This chain links TRBV28 with TRBJ2-1; 7 bases agree with TRBD1. The CDR3 length is 16 residues. With V trimmed by 5 bases and J by 6 bases, 13 bases remained unmatched. Germline V CDR1 and CDR2: MDHEN, SYDVKM. The CDR3 reads CASSPSTGRLSNEQFF. The CDR3 DNA reads TGTGCCAGCAGTCCTTCGACAGGGCGACTGAGCAATGAGCAGTTCTTC.

This clonotype appeared many times. This chain links TRBV18 with TRBJ2-3; D unresolved. CDR1 is KGHSH and CDR2 is LQKENI in the germline V gene. The CDR3 is made up of 15 amino acids. V lost 0 bases, J lost 2 bases, and 9 bases lay in between. The CDR3 region has the DNA TGTGCCAGCTCACCACCGGGCCCGAACACAGATACGCAGTATTTT. Its protein product is CASSPPGPNTDTQYF.

V usage is TRBV6-1 and J usage is TRBJ1-6; D gene unclear. The CDR3 loop spans 19 amino acids. The V end was cut by 7 bases, the J end by 0 bases, with 22 bases between. The germline V gene encodes CDR1 MNHNS and CDR2 SASEGT. The CDR3 sequence is CASTLAPGPLSSYNSPLHF. The CDR3 coding sequence is TGTGCCAGCACCTTAGCACCAGGTCCGCTGAGCTCCTATAATTCACCCCTCCACTTT.

This chain uses TRBV30 with TRBJ2-3; D unclear. Trimming removed 2 bases from V and 2 bases from J, with 8 bases in between. The V gene's germline CDR1 is GTSNPN and CDR2 SVGIG (reference sequence). CDR3 length: 13 amino acids. The CDR3 bases are TGTGCCTGGAGTTCGACGGACACAGATACGCAGTATTTT. Protein sequence: CAWSSTDTDTQYF.

In its sample, this clonotype was seen many times. This rearrangement joins TRBV27 to TRBJ2-1; 10 nucleotides agree with TRBD2. CDR1 and CDR2 from the germline V gene are MNHEY and SMNVEV (reference sequence). Trimming cost V 3 bases and J 2 bases; bases outside gene matches: 10. The CDR3 has 18 residues. The CDR3 DNA reads TGTGCCAGCAGTTTGTCAGCGGGAGGGCTCACCACCTACAATGAGCAGTTCTTC. This encodes CASSLSAGGLTTYNEQFF.